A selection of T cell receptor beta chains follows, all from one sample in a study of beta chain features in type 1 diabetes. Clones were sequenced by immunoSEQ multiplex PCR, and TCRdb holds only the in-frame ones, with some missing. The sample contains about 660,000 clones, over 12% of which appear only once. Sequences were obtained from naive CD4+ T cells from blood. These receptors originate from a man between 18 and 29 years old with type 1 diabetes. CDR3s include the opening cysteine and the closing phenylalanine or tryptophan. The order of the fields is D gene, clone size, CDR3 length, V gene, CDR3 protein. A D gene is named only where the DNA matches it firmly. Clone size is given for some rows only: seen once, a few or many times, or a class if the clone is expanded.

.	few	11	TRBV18	CASSDYTEAFF
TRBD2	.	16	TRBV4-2	CASSQAASGSTDTQYF
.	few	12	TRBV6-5	CAAAGGTDTQYF
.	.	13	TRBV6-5	CACTRGKGTEAFF
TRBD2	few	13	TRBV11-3	CASSLDMGGEQYF
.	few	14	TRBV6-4	CASSAWGGDEKLFF
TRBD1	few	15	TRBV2	CASRENRGREETQYF
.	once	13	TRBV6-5	CASRERADTEAFF
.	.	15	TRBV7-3	CASSLGSGIGETQYF
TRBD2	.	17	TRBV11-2	CASSLEGSGSLYNEQFF
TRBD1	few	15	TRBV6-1	CASSGPTGSYNEQFF
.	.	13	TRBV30	CAWSAGVPETQYF
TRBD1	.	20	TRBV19	CASTIAVPVDRGRVTDTQYF
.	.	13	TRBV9	CASSISGANVLTF
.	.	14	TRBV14	CASSPVLTSYEQYF
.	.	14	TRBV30	CAWSVEQGRYIQYF
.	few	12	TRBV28	CASSSQTDTQYF
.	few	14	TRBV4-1	CASSQEMNTGELFF
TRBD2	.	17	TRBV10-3	CAISESAVAGTEDTQYF
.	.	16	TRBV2	CASRTINTGTSGKAFF
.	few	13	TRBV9	CASSSRTTSGYTF
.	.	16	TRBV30	CAGNRDGLVPNEKLFF
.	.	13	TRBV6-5	CASSPRAGTGYTF
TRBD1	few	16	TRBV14	CASSPPGTGGLHIQYF
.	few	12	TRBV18	CASSPREETQYF
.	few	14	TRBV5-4	CASSLDGAGGELFF
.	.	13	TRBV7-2	CASSFRGLDEQFF
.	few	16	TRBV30	CAWSFGSVYSNQPQHF
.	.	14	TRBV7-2	CASTVSSGANVLTF
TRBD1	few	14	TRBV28	CASSRGQVNWELFF
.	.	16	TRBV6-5	CASSYFRAPNTGELFF
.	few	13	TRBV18	CASSPPSGDIQYF
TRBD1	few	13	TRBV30	CAWSYRGVHGYTF
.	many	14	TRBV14	CASSQEGRYSPLHF
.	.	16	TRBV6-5	CASSSPRAGITDTQYF
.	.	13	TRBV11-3	CASSLAGAHEQYF
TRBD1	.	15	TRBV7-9	CASSSGTGAFKPQHF
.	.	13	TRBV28	CASSSYQGYEQYF
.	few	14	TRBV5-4	CASSLGQVENTIYF
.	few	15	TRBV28	CAAVPSGLSRETQYF
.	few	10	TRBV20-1	CSARDYGYTF
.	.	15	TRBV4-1	CASSRMGLAYNEQFF
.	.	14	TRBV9	CASSSRDGQETQYF
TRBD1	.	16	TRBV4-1	CASSQVFTGGMDEQFF
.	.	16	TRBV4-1	CASSQDPGGSYNEQFF